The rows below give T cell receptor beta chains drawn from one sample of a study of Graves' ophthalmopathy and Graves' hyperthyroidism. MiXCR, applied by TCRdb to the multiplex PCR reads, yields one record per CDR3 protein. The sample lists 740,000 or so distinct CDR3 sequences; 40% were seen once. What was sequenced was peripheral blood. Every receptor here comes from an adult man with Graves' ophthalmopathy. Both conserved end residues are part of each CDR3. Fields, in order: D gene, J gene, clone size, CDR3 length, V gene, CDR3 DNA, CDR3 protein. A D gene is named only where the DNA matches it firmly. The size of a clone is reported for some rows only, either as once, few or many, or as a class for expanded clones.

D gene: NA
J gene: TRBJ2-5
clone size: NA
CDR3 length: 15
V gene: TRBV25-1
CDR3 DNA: TGTGCCAGCAGTTTGCTAGCCCAGGGTCCAGCGGCCCAGTACTTC
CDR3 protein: CASSLLAQGPAAQYF

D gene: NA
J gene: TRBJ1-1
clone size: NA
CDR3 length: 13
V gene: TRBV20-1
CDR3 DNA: TGCAGTGCTAGAGATCCCAATAAGGGCCGGGCTTTCTTT
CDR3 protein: CSARDPNKGRAFF

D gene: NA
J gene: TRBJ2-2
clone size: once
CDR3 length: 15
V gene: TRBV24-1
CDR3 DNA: TGTGCCACCGAAAAACAGGCCCCGAACACCGGGGAGCTGTTTTTT
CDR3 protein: CATEKQAPNTGELFF

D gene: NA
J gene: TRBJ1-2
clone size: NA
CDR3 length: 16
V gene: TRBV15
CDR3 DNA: TGTGCCACCAGCAGAGATTTCGGGGGGCGGTGGAATGGCTACACCTTC
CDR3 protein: CATSRDFGGRWNGYTF

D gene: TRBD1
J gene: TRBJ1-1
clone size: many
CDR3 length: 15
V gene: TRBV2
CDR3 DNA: TGTGCCAGCAGTGAATTGGAGGGGGCGAACACTGAAGCTTTCTTT
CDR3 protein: CASSELEGANTEAFF

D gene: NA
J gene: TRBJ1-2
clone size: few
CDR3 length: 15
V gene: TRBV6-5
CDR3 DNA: TGTGCCAGCAGTTACTCGGCATCCCCTAACTATGGCTACACCTTC
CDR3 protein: CASSYSASPNYGYTF

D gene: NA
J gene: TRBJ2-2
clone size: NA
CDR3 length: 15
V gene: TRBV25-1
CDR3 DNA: TGTGCCAGCAGTTTACCGGAACCGAACACCGGGGAGCTGTTTTTT
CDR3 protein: CASSLPEPNTGELFF

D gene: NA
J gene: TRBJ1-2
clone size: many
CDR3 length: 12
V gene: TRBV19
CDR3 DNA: TGTGCCAGTAGGGCAGGTCCCTATGGCTACACCTTC
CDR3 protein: CASRAGPYGYTF

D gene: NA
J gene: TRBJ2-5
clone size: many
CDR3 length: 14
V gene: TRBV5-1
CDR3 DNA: TGCGCCAGCAGCTTTGGACACCAAAAAGAGACCCAGTACTTC
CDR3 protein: CASSFGHQKETQYF

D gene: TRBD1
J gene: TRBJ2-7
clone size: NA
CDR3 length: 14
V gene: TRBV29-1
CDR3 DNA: TGCAGCGTCGTTCGGGGGGGACAGGGGGGCGAGCAGTACTTC
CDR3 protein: CSVVRGGQGGEQYF

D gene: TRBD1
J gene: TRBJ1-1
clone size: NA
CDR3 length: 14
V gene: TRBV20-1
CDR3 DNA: TGCAGTGCCAAAACCGGACAGGGGAACACTGAAGCTTTCTTT
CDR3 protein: CSAKTGQGNTEAFF

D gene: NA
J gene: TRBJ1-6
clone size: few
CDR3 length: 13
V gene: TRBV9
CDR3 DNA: TGTGCCAGCAGCGAAGGGACAAACTCACCCCTCCACTTT
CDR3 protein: CASSEGTNSPLHF

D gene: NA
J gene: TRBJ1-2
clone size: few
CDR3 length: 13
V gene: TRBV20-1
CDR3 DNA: TGCAGTGCTAGAGATATAGGTAGAGATGGCTACACCTTC
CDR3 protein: CSARDIGRDGYTF

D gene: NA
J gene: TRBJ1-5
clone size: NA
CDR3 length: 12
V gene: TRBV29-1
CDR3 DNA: TGCAGCTTTTTCCAGAGCAATCAGCCCCAGCATTTT
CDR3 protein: CSFFQSNQPQHF

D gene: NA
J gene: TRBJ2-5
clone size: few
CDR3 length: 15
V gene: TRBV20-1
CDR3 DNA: TGCAGTGCTAGTGGCGTCCGGGGAATCGGGGAGACCCAGTACTTC
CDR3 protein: CSASGVRGIGETQYF

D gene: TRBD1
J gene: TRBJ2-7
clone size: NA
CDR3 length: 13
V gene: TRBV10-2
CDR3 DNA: TGCAGCGTAGGACAGGGGGCGGCCTACGAGCAGTACTTC
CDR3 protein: CSVGQGAAYEQYF

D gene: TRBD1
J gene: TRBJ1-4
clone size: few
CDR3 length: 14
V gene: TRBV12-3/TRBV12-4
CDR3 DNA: TGTGCCAGCAGCGCAGGGGGGACTAATGAAAAACTGTTTTTT
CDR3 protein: CASSAGGTNEKLFF

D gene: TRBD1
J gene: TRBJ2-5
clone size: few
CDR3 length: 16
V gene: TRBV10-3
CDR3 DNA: TGTGCCAGCAGTGAGGTCCGGACAGGGACTCAAGAGACCCAGTACTTC
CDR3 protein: CASSEVRTGTQETQYF

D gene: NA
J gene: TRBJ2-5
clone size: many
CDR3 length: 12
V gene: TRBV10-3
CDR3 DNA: TGTGCCATCGGGTCAGAAGTAGAGACCCAGTACTTC
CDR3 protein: CAIGSEVETQYF

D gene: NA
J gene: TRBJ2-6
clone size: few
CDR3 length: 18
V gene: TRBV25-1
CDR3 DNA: TGTGCCAGCAGTGGCTACCCCACATTAAACTCTGGGGCCAACGTCCTGACTTTC
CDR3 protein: CASSGYPTLNSGANVLTF

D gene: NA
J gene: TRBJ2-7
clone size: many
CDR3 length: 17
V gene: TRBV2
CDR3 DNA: TGTGCCAGCAGTGGGGCGGAGGGAACTGGGACAGACTACGAGCAGTACTTC
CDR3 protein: CASSGAEGTGTDYEQYF

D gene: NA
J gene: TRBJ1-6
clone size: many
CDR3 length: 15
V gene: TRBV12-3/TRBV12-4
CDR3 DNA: TGTGCCAGCAGCCACACGGGACGGGATAATTCACCCCTCCACTTT
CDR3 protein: CASSHTGRDNSPLHF

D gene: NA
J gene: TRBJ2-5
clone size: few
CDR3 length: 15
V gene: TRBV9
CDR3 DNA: TGTGCCAGCAGCCAGACCCCGAATTCTAGGGAGACCCAGTACTTC
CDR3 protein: CASSQTPNSRETQYF